Following are 6 T cell receptor beta chains from one sample sequenced in a study of blood T cell repertoires in COVID-19. The protocol was immunoSEQ multiplex PCR, while the TCRdb copy is restricted to in-frame clones and leaves out a portion. This sample yields tens of thousands of clones, of which 78% are seen a single time; roughly 7.4% belongs to the top ten. The sequenced sample was peripheral blood. The receptors stem from a woman in her sixties with acute or convalescent COVID-19.

The chain has TRBV30 and TRBJ1-1, with D perhaps matching TRBD1 (5 bases). CDR1 is GTSNPN and CDR2 is SVGIG in the germline V gene (reference sequence). The CDR3 length is 14 residues. Trimming cost V 3 bases and J 4 bases, with 15 bases left between them. The CDR3 DNA follows: TGTGCCTGGAGCCTCCAGGGTAGTATCACTGAAGCTTTCTTT. It translates to CAWSLQGSITEAFF.

The V call is TRBV5-1, the J call TRBJ1-4; TRBD1 aligns across 7 bases. V lost 4 bases, J lost 7 bases, and 7 bases stayed unmatched. Per the germline V gene, CDR1 is SGHRS and CDR2 is YFSETQ. The CDR3 spans 14 residues. CDR3 coding DNA: TGCGCCAGCAGCCAAAGGACAGGTGGTGAAAAACTGTTTTTT. It translates to CASSQRTGGEKLFF.

The chain carries TRBV19 and TRBJ1-3; D remains unclear. The ends were cut back, 4 bases at V and 4 bases at J, with 14 bases in the middle. CDR3 length: 15 amino acids. CDR1 LNHDA and CDR2 SQIVND come from the germline V gene (reference sequence). DNA of the CDR3: TGTGCCAGTAGTAGCGCGGGGTCCTCCGGAAACACCATATATTTT. Protein product: CASSSAGSSGNTIYF.

The chain recombines TRBV4-1 with TRBJ2-7, with 9 nucleotides matching TRBD1. The CDR3 spans 17 residues. Germline loops: CDR1 MGHRA, CDR2 YSYEKL. J was trimmed by 5 bases and V by 2 bases; bases with no gene match: 13. The CDR3 sequence: CASSQRTHGTGLNEQYF. The CDR3 region has the DNA TGCGCCAGCAGCCAACGAACCCACGGGACAGGGCTGAACGAGCAGTACTTC.

The chain couples TRBV7-9 to TRBJ1-5; TRBD1 agrees at 12 bases. V lost 6 bases, J lost 3 bases, and 12 bases stayed unmatched. The germline V gene encodes CDR1 SEHNR and CDR2 FQNEAQ (reference sequence). The CDR3 has 18 amino acids. CDR3 DNA sequence: TGTGCCAGCAGTACCGGGACAGGGGGCTCGAGAACCAATCAGCCCCAGCATTTT. This translates into CASSTGTGGSRTNQPQHF.

The rearrangement joins TRBV19 to TRBJ1-1, with a tentative D call TRBD1 (5 bases). This CDR3 is 13 amino acids long. Germline V gene lookup returns CDR1 LNHDA and CDR2 SQIVND (reference sequence). V dropped 7 bases and J dropped 1 base, with 10 bases sitting between them. The CDR3 nucleotides are TGTGCCAGTAATTTCGGGGGGAACACTGAAGCTTTCTTT. Protein sequence: CASNFGGNTEAFF.